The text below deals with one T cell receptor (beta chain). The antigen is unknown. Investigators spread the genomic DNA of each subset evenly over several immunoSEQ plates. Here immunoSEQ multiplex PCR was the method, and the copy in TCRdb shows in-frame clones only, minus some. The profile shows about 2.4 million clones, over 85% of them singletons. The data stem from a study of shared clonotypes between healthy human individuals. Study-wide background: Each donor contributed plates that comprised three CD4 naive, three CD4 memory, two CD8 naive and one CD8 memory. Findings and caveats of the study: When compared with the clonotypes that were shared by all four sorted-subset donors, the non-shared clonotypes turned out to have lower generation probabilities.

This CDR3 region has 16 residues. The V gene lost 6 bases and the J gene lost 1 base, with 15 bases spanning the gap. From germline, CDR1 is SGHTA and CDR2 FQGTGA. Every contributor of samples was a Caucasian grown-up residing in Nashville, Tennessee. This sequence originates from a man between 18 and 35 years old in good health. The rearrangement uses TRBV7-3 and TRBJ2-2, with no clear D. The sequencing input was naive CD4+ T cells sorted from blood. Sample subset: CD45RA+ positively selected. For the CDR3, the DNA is TGTGCCAGCAGTCCATCGAATTCCGGGAACACCGGGGAGCTGTTTTTT. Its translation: CASSPSNSGNTGELFF.